These T cell receptor beta chains were read from a single sample in a study of post-analysis software for immune sequencing data. TCRdb reprocessed the PCR reads with MiXCR, giving one entry per CDR3 protein. Counted here are roughly 540,000 distinct CDR3 sequences, roughly 34% occurring once; the ten biggest clones make up under 7%. Sequenced: blood. These receptors originate from a girl under 18 with multiple sclerosis. Each CDR3 is given with its conserved first and last residue. D genes are given only for firm matches. Size is omitted from some rows. Given values are once, few, many or a class for expanded clones.

DNA,CDR3,V,D,size,J
TGTGCCAGCAGTTCCCCGGCGGACCGGCTATGGGAGACCCAGTACTTC,CASSSPADRLWETQYF,TRBV11-2,-,few,TRBJ2-5
TGTGCCAGCAGCTTAGTCGCGGGGGGCCTCGGGGAGACCCAGTACTTC,CASSLVAGGLGETQYF,TRBV7-2,TRBD2,few,TRBJ2-5
TGTGCCAGCAGCTTGGTACCGCTAAGGGGAGCAGGGGAGCAGTACTTC,CASSLVPLRGAGEQYF,TRBV5-5,-,few,TRBJ2-7
TGCAGTGCCAATTTCGGACAGGGGTCTCACTATGGCTACACCTTC,CSANFGQGSHYGYTF,TRBV20-1,TRBD1,-,TRBJ1-2
TGTGCCAGCAGCCAATTGCGGAGGACAGATACGCAGTATTTT,CASSQLRRTDTQYF,TRBV16,-,few,TRBJ2-3
TGTGCCACCAGGACTAGCGGGGCTTCCTACGAGCAGTACTTC,CATRTSGASYEQYF,TRBV19,TRBD2,-,TRBJ2-7
TGTGCCAGCAGCCCCGGGACAGGGAGCACAGATACGCAGTATTTT,CASSPGTGSTDTQYF,TRBV12-3/TRBV12-4,TRBD1,many,TRBJ2-3
TGTGCCAGCAGCAAAGGAGACAGGAGCTCTGGGGCCAACGTCCTGACTTTC,CASSKGDRSSGANVLTF,TRBV21-1,-,-,TRBJ2-6
TGTGCCAGCAGTGCCGGGACAACGAACTATGGCTACACCTTC,CASSAGTTNYGYTF,TRBV6-1,-,-,TRBJ1-2
TGTGCCACCAGCACCCGGGAGGATACGCAGTATTTT,CATSTREDTQYF,TRBV15,-,-,TRBJ2-3
TGTGCCAGCAACCACCCACTAGCGGGGGGGAGCTCCTACAATGAGCAGTTCTTC,CASNHPLAGGSSYNEQFF,TRBV12-3/TRBV12-4,TRBD2,-,TRBJ2-1
TGCAGTGCTAGGAAGACAGGGGGCGCGGACACTGAAGCTTTCTTT,CSARKTGGADTEAFF,TRBV20-1,TRBD1,once,TRBJ1-1
TGCGCCAGCAGTATGGACTCCACAGATACGCAGTATTTT,CASSMDSTDTQYF,TRBV10-2,-,many,TRBJ2-3
TGTGCCAGCAGTTTAGACCTGAGAACTTCCTACAATGAGCAGTTCTTC,CASSLDLRTSYNEQFF,TRBV27,-,few,TRBJ2-1
TGTGCCAGCAGCCAAGAGGGGTCCCAGCGCCCCATTATCCACTTT,CASSQEGSQRPIIHF,TRBV3-1,-,-,TRBJ1-6
TGTGCCAGCAGCAAAGGACAGGCCCGCGAGATACATGAGCAGTTCTTC,CASSKGQAREIHEQFF,TRBV7-9,TRBD1,few,TRBJ2-1
TGTGCCAGCAGCTTAGCTGAGGGACACAATGAGCAGTTCTTC,CASSLAEGHNEQFF,TRBV11-2,-,-,TRBJ2-1
TGCAGTGCTTCACAGGACCCTGCGTCCGAGACCCAGTACTTC,CSASQDPASETQYF,TRBV20-1,-,few,TRBJ2-5
TGCGCCAGCAGCTTTGACAATAATGAAAAACTGTTTTTT,CASSFDNNEKLFF,TRBV5-1,-,-,TRBJ1-4
TGCAGTGCTAGAGAGGTCGGGAATCAGCCCCAGCATTTT,CSAREVGNQPQHF,TRBV20-1,-,-,TRBJ1-5
TGCGCCAGCTCTTCCGGGACAGGTCGCGGAGGATCCCACAATGAGCAGTTCTTC,CASSSGTGRGGSHNEQFF,TRBV5-1,TRBD1,-,TRBJ2-1
TGCGCCAGCAGTGATTTGCGGGGGGCCCAAGAGACCCAGTACTTC,CASSDLRGAQETQYF,TRBV10-1,TRBD2,few,TRBJ2-5
TGCAGTGCTAGAGATGCGGGGGTGGGGGGCCAAGAGACCCAGTACTTC,CSARDAGVGGQETQYF,TRBV20-1,TRBD2,few,TRBJ2-5
TGCAGTGCTAGAGCCCCCCCCCTGGATGAGCAGTTCTTC,CSARAPPLDEQFF,TRBV20-1,-,few,TRBJ2-1
TGTGCCCGCAGTGGAGGACGGAACAATGAGCAGTTCTTC,CARSGGRNNEQFF,TRBV7-3,-,once,TRBJ2-1
TGCGCCAGCAGTGATCAGGGGTGGAGCACAGATACGCAGTATTTT,CASSDQGWSTDTQYF,TRBV10-2,-,-,TRBJ2-3
TGTGCCACCAGTGATCTGCCACGAGAGACCCAGTACTTC,CATSDLPRETQYF,TRBV24-1,-,-,TRBJ2-5
TGCGCCAGCAGCCAAGAAGGGGAGTCTAGAAGTGGGGGCTACACCTTC,CASSQEGESRSGGYTF,TRBV4-1,-,few,TRBJ1-2
TGTGCCAGCAGTCGCGGACGGGAGCTGTTTTTT,CASSRGRELFF,TRBV6-5,-,-,TRBJ2-2
TGTGCCAGCGACCCGAGGGGCTTCGGTTCACCCCTCCACTTT,CASDPRGFGSPLHF,TRBV6-1,-,-,TRBJ1-6
TGTGCCACTACCAGGGAAGTCACAGATACGCAGTATTTT,CATTREVTDTQYF,TRBV6-5,-,-,TRBJ2-3
TGTGCCAGCAGCCGCGTCACGAACACCGGGGAGCTGTTTTTT,CASSRVTNTGELFF,TRBV5-5,-,-,TRBJ2-2
TGTGCCAGCAGATCGACTAGCGGGCCCAACGAGCAGTACTTC,CASRSTSGPNEQYF,TRBV12-3/TRBV12-4,TRBD2,many,TRBJ2-7
TGTGCCAGTAGTATTGCCCCCCCCCTAGCGGTAAAACAGAGTGAGCAGTTCTTC,CASSIAPPLAVKQSEQFF,TRBV19,TRBD2,-,TRBJ2-1
TGTGCCACTAGAGCCAGGGGTTTCACAGATACGCAGTATTTT,CATRARGFTDTQYF,TRBV19,-,few,TRBJ2-3
TGTGCCAGCAGTTTTAAGGCGTCCTACGAGCAGTACTTC,CASSFKASYEQYF,TRBV27,-,-,TRBJ2-7
TGTGCCAGCAGCTCCTCCAGGGGGCCGGGGGGCTATGGCTACACCTTC,CASSSSRGPGGYGYTF,TRBV7-8,TRBD1,-,TRBJ1-2
TGTGCCACCAGCAGAGTACTAGGCACTTACAATGAGCAGTTCTTC,CATSRVLGTYNEQFF,TRBV15,-,-,TRBJ2-1
TGTGCCAGCGCCCGGGACAGGGGGAACACTGAAGCTTTCTTT,CASARDRGNTEAFF,TRBV12-3/TRBV12-4,TRBD1,-,TRBJ1-1
TGTGCCAGCAGCCAAGGCGCCTGGAAAGACGGCTACACCTTC,CASSQGAWKDGYTF,TRBV3-1,-,-,TRBJ1-2
TGTGCCACCAGCAAGGACAGGACGATCGGCTACACCTTC,CATSKDRTIGYTF,TRBV10-3,TRBD1,few,TRBJ1-2
TGTGCCATCCAAAGGGGGGGGCATGGCTACACCTTC,CAIQRGGHGYTF,TRBV6-2/TRBV6-3,-,few,TRBJ1-2
TGTGCCAGCAGTGGATTACTAGCGGGGGTTAATGAGCAGTTCTTC,CASSGLLAGVNEQFF,TRBV6-4,TRBD2,many,TRBJ2-1
TGTGCCAGCCTTAAGACCGAAAGGCAGTACTTC,CASLKTERQYF,TRBV7-9,-,-,TRBJ2-5
TGCAGTGCTAGAGATTCCGGCGCGGTTATGAACACTGAAGCTTTCTTT,CSARDSGAVMNTEAFF,TRBV20-1,-,-,TRBJ1-1